A selection of T cell receptor beta chains follows, all from one sample in a study of T cell repertoires in cytomegalovirus infection. TCRdb processed the reads anew with MiXCR; each CDR3 protein has one entry. There are some 920,000 distinct CDR3 sequences in the sample; roughly 31% occur only once, and roughly an eighth lies in the top ten. No cognate antigen is known for these TCRs. The sequences come from cultured CD8+ T cells from PBMCs, collected from culture after CMV antigen stimulation. Every receptor here comes from a human donor in good health (CMV status not recorded). Some clones in this sample may be carry-over from other donors' samples. The CDR3 runs from the conserved cysteine through the conserved F or W. A D gene is named only where the DNA matches it firmly. Expanded clones are given a class, and other clones once, few, many or no size at all.

>NA|TRBJ1-5|TRBD1|TRBV4-2
TGTGCCAGCAGCCAAGATTGGGACAGGGAAGGTCAGCCCCAGCATTTT
CASSQDWDREGQPQHF
>NA|TRBJ2-1|NA|TRBV24-1
TGTGCCACCAGTGACAACACAGGGACTTTCGATGAGCAGTTCTTC
CATSDNTGTFDEQFF
>many|TRBJ2-7|NA|TRBV7-6
TGTGCCAGCAACTTAAGTGGGGGGCGAGGAGAGCAGTACTTC
CASNLSGGRGEQYF
>NA|TRBJ2-1|TRBD2|TRBV4-1
TGCGCCAGCAGCCAAGTTTCAGCGGGGGGGCCACACAATGAGCAGTTCTTC
CASSQVSAGGPHNEQFF
>few|TRBJ1-1|TRBD1|TRBV12-5
TGTGCTAGTGGTTGGACAGGGGGCGCGAACACTGAAGCTTTCTTT
CASGWTGGANTEAFF
>NA|TRBJ1-5|NA|TRBV6-1
TGTGCCAGCAGCCTCCGGCCGACAGGACCATATAGCAATCAGCCCCAGCATTTT
CASSLRPTGPYSNQPQHF
>NA|TRBJ2-7|TRBD1|TRBV6-1
TGTGCCAGCAGTCGGGACAGCCTTCCCTACGAGCAGTACTTC
CASSRDSLPYEQYF
>NA|TRBJ2-5|NA|TRBV12-3/TRBV12-4
TGTGCCAGCAAACCCGGACAGACGACGGGGGAGACCCAGTACTTC
CASKPGQTTGETQYF
>NA|TRBJ1-1|NA|TRBV6-1
TGTGCCAGCAGTGAAGGTCAGGGGTTTAGCATGAACACTGAAGCTTTCTTT
CASSEGQGFSMNTEAFF
>NA|TRBJ2-3|NA|TRBV4-1
TGTGCCAGCAGCCAAGAGGATCTTCTTACAGATACGCAGTATTTT
CASSQEDLLTDTQYF
>few|TRBJ1-5|NA|TRBV12-3/TRBV12-4
TGTGCCAGCAGCGACAATCGGGTTGGCAATCAGCCCCAGCATTTT
CASSDNRVGNQPQHF